Following are 21 T cell receptor beta chains from one sample sequenced in a study of blood T cell repertoires in COVID-19. TCRdb's table, derived via immunoSEQ multiplex PCR, lists solely in-frame clones and lacks some. The table has around 140,000 clones, about nine tenths seen once; the top ten hold roughly 4%. Sequencing used PBMCs or T cells enriched from blood (not recorded which). The receptors were sampled from a middle-aged woman who had been exposed to COVID-19.

V is TRBV5-4 and J is TRBJ2-7; the match to TRBD1 covers 8 bases. Trimming took 4 bases from V and 4 from J; bases not matched to a gene: 7. The CDR3 has 14 residues. Germline V gene data show CDR1 as SGHNT and CDR2 as YYREEE (reference sequence). For the CDR3, the DNA is TGTGCCAGCAGCACAAATCAGGGGGCATACGAGCAGTACTTC. Protein sequence: CASSTNQGAYEQYF.

This chain links TRBV4-3 with TRBJ1-1; 8 bases match TRBD1. The V segment lost 3 bases and the J segment 4 bases; nucleotides outside the gene matches: 10. CDR1 is LGHNA and CDR2 is YSLEER in the germline V gene. CDR3 length equals 16 residues. CDR3: CASSQGVTGVATEAFF. DNA of the CDR3: TGCGCCAGCAGCCAGGGTGTGACAGGGGTGGCCACTGAAGCTTTCTTT.

The chain employs TRBV7-2 and TRBJ2-3, with D maybe TRBD2 (6 bases). The CDR3 loop spans 16 amino acids. Between the trimmed V and J ends, which lost 1 base and 1 base, there was a span of 12 bases. Germline CDR1 reads SGHTA; CDR2 reads FQGNSA. The chain's CDR3 is CASSLVRGVGTDTQYF. The DNA of the CDR3 is TGTGCCAGCAGCTTAGTGCGGGGCGTGGGCACAGATACGCAGTATTTT.

This chain joins TRBV7-3 and TRBJ1-4; possibly TRBD1 for D (5 bases). The CDR3 totals 15 residues. Germline CDR1 and CDR2: SGHTA and FQGTGA. Trimming cost V 3 bases and J 4 bases, with 12 bases left between them. CDR3 DNA: TGTGCCAGCAGCTTCTACCAGGGCCTTAATGAAAAACTGTTTTTT. Amino acids: CASSFYQGLNEKLFF.

The chain has TRBV27 and TRBJ1-6; D remains unclear. With 1 base removed from V and 8 bases from J, the gap between germline ends came to 6 bases. Germline V gives CDR1 MNHEY, CDR2 SMNVEV (reference sequence). The CDR3 covers 13 residues. CDR3 coding DNA: TGTGCCAGCAGTTTATGGCGGGATTCACCCCTCCACTTT. Its protein product is CASSLWRDSPLHF.

Only a few counts were recorded for this clone. The genes are TRBV19 and TRBJ1-4; 9 bases line up with TRBD1. CDR1 is LNHDA, CDR2 SQIVND, per germline (reference sequence). Trimming removed 5 bases from V and 7 bases from J; junction bases left unmatched: 11. This CDR3 is 16 amino acids long. In DNA, the CDR3 is TGTGCCAGTAGTGGAATCCCTGGACAGGGGCGTGAAAAACTGTTTTTT. Translation: CASSGIPGQGREKLFF.

This chain joins TRBV18 and TRBJ2-2, with TRBD2 matching over 11 bases. CDR1 is KGHSH, CDR2 LQKENI, per germline. With 3 bases clipped from V and 1 base from J, the junction kept 4 bases outside the gene matches. CDR3 size: 17 residues. The CDR3 reads CASSPSGLAVNTGELFF. The CDR3 coding sequence is TGTGCCAGCTCACCCTCGGGACTAGCGGTGAACACCGGGGAGCTGTTTTTT.

The genes are TRBV5-1 and TRBJ1-4, with D hard to call. Germline V gene sequence: CDR1 SGHRS, CDR2 YFSETQ. The CDR3 contains 18 residues. Trimming took off 5 bases at V and 6 bases at J, with 26 bases between the two ends. In DNA, the CDR3 is TGCGCCAGCAGATTTTACCCCTCCAGTGTTAGGAGCGATGAAAAACTGTTTTTT. It is translated as CASRFYPSSVRSDEKLFF.

A single count supports this clone. CDR3 nucleotide sequence: TGTGCCACCAGTGGAATAGGGGGCGATCAGCCCCAGCATTTT. Translating gives CATSGIGGDQPQHF. The genes are TRBV24-1 and TRBJ1-5; 7 bases align to TRBD1. The trim removed 5 bases at V and 5 bases at J, leaving 5 bases unmatched. The germline CDR1 and CDR2 sequences are KGHDR and SFDVKD. The CDR3 totals 14 residues.

In its sample, this clone was seen a few times. V is TRBV7-2 and J is TRBJ1-3, with 9 bases identical to TRBD1. The CDR3 extends over 15 amino acids. V was pared by 1 base and J by 2 bases, with 0 bases of the junction left unmatched. Germline V gives CDR1 SGHTA, CDR2 FQGNSA. CDR3 DNA sequence: TGTGCCAGCAGCTTAGGACAGGGGGCTGGAAACACCATATATTTT. It encodes CASSLGQGAGNTIYF.

Details on this clone: At the DNA level, this CDR3 is encoded by other sequences in the same sample as well. The chain joins TRBV28 to TRBJ1-5, with TRBD1 as a possible D gene (5 bases). This CDR3 spans 15 amino acids. V was trimmed by 2 bases and J by 2 bases, leaving 10 bases between them. Germline CDR1 is MDHEN and CDR2 is SYDVKM. The CDR3 coding sequence is TGTGCCAGCAGTTTAGAAGACAGACGCAATCAGCCCCAGCATTTT. It encodes CASSLEDRRNQPQHF.

This chain connects TRBV28 to TRBJ2-7; 8 bases are a match to TRBD2. J lost 3 bases, V lost 5 bases, and 6 bases had no gene match. CDR1 is MDHEN, CDR2 SYDVKM, per germline. The CDR3 runs 14 residues. The CDR3 sequence is CASSLVAGHYEQYF. CDR3 bases: TGTGCCAGCAGTCTGGTAGCGGGACACTACGAGCAGTACTTC.

This clone was seen just once. The CDR3 sequence is CASSVRRDTEAFF. In nucleotides, the CDR3 is TGTGCCAGCAGCGTCCGCCGAGACACTGAAGCTTTCTTT. The chain has TRBV9 and TRBJ1-1; D uncertain. Trimming took off 2 bases at V and 3 bases at J, with 8 bases between the two ends. The CDR3 runs to 13 residues. Per the germline V gene, CDR1 is SGDLS and CDR2 is YYNGEE.

V and J are TRBV11-2 and TRBJ2-7, with 10 bases lining up with TRBD2. The V gene end was trimmed by 2 bases and the J gene end by 3 bases; junction bases not matched to a gene: 4. The CDR3 totals 15 residues. Germline CDR1 SGHAT, CDR2 FQNNGV. The CDR3 region is CASSLKASGGYEQYF. The CDR3 DNA is TGTGCCAGCAGCTTAAAAGCTAGCGGGGGCTACGAGCAGTACTTC.

The gene calls are TRBV11-3 and TRBJ2-6; TRBD1 might be the D (5 bases). The germline V and J ends were trimmed by 5 bases and 0 bases, with 11 bases remaining between them. Per the germline V gene, CDR1 is SGHNT and CDR2 is YENEEA. CDR3 length: 16 amino acids. For the CDR3, the DNA is TGTGCCAGCAGCCCTACAGGATCCTCTGGGGCCAACGTCCTGACTTTC. Translating gives CASSPTGSSGANVLTF.

This chain uses TRBV7-9 with TRBJ2-1; weak D call: TRBD2 (6 bases). The CDR3 has 14 residues. The V end was cut by 3 bases, the J end by 8 bases, with 14 bases between. Germline V gene data show CDR1 as SEHNR and CDR2 as FQNEAQ (reference sequence). The CDR3 is CASSLGDSADEQFF. The CDR3 DNA reads TGTGCCAGCAGCTTGGGGGACTCCGCCGATGAGCAGTTCTTC.

This clone appeared a few times. The chain employs TRBV6-2 or TRBV6-3 and TRBJ2-7; 7 bases line up with TRBD1. The CDR3 has 14 residues. The V segment lost 7 bases and the J segment 5 bases; nucleotides outside the gene matches: 11. Germline values: CDR1 MNHEY, CDR2 SVGEGT. This chain's CDR3 is CASTPGTAVNEQYF. The CDR3 bases are TGTGCCAGCACCCCCGGGACAGCGGTCAACGAGCAGTACTTC.

The CDR3 loop reads CASSVQGSNQPQHF. CDR3 in DNA: TGTGCCAGCAGTGTACAGGGTAGCAATCAGCCCCAGCATTTT. The chain combines TRBV7-9 with TRBJ1-5; D possibly corresponds to TRBD1 (6 bases). CDR3 size: 14 residues. V lost 6 bases, J lost 0 bases, and 9 bases lay in between. Germline CDR1 and CDR2: SEHNR and FQNEAQ (reference sequence).

This clone showed up just once. The gene calls are TRBV11-3 and TRBJ1-1; D possibly corresponds to TRBD1 (5 bases). V was clipped by 5 bases and J by 5 bases, with 18 bases between them. Germline V lookup: CDR1 SGHNT, CDR2 YENEEA. The CDR3 is made up of 15 amino acids. CDR3: CASSPSYGAGTEAFF. The CDR3 bases are TGTGCCAGCAGCCCTTCGTATGGGGCCGGGACTGAAGCTTTCTTT.

V is TRBV19 and J is TRBJ2-7, with TRBD1 matching 8 bases. The germline gives CDR1 LNHDA, CDR2 SQIVND (reference sequence). The CDR3 extends over 15 amino acids. After removal of 8 bases from V and 3 bases from J, the junction contained 12 bases not matched to a gene. The CDR3 reads CASAQQAGGIYEQYF. For the CDR3, the DNA is TGTGCCAGTGCTCAACAAGCAGGGGGCATCTACGAGCAGTACTTC. Filled out from reference TRBV19 and TRBJ2-7, the complete variable domain reads DGGITQSPKYLFRKEGQNVTLSCEQNLNHDAMYWYRQDPGQGLRLIYYSQIVNDFQKGDIAEGYSVSREKKESFPLTVTSAQKNPTAFYLCASAQQAGGIYEQYFGPGTRLTVT.

This rearrangement joins TRBV3-1 (or the pseudogene TRBV3-2) to TRBJ1-1; the D is unclear. Germline V gives CDR1 LGHDT, CDR2 YNNKEL (reference sequence). Trimming removed 6 bases from V and 3 bases from J, with 11 bases in between. The CDR3 has 13 residues. The CDR3 region has the DNA TGTGCCAGCAGAATTTCGACTGACACTGAAGCTTTCTTT. This translates into CASRISTDTEAFF.